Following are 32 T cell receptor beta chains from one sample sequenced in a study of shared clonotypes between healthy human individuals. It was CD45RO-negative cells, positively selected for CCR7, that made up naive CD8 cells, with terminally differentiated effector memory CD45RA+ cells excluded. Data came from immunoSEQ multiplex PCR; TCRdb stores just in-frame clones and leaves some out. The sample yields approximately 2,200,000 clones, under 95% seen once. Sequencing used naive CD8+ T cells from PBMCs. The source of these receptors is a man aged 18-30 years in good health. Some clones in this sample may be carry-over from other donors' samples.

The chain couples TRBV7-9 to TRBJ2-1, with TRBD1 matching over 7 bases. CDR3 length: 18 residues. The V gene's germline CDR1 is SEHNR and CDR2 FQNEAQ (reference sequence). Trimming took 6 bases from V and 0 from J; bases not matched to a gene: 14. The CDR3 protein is CASSPRDRAESSYNEQFF. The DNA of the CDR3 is TGTGCCAGCAGTCCCCGGGACAGAGCCGAGAGCTCCTACAATGAGCAGTTCTTC.

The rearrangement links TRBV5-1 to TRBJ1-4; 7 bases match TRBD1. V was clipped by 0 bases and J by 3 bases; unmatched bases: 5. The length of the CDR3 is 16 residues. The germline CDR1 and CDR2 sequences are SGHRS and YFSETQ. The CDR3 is CASSLVPTGPNEKLFF. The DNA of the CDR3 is TGCGCCAGCAGCTTGGTTCCGACAGGGCCTAATGAAAAACTGTTTTTT.

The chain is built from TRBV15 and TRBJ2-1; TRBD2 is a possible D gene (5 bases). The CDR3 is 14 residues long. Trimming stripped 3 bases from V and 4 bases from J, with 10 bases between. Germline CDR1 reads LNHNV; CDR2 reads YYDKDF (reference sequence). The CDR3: CATSSDGGYNEQFF. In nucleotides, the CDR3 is TGTGCCACCAGCAGCGACGGAGGATACAATGAGCAGTTCTTC. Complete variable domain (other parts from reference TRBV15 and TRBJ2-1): DAMVIQNPRYQVTQFGKPVTLSCSQTLNHNVMYWYQQKSSQAPKLLFHYYDKDFNNEADTPDNFQSRRPNTSFCFLDIRSPGLGDTAMYLCATSSDGGYNEQFFGPGTRLTVL.

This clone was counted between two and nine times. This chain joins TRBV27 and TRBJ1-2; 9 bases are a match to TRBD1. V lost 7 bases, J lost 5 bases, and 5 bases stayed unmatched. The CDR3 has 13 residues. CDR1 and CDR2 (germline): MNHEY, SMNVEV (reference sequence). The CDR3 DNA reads TGTGCCAGCACATCGGACAGGGGATATGGCTACACCTTC. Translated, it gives CASTSDRGYGYTF.

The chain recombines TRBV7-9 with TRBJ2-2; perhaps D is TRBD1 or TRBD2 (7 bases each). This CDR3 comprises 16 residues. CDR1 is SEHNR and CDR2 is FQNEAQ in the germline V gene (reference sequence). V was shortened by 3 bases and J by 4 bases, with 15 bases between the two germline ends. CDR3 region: CASSLPLRGGTGELFF. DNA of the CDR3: TGTGCCAGCAGCTTGCCTCTCAGGGGGGGCACCGGGGAGCTGTTTTTT.

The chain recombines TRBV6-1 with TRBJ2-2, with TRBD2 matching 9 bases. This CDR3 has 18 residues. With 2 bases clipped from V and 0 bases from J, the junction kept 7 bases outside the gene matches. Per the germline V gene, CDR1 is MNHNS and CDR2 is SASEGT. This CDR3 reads CASSETLGLASNTGELFF. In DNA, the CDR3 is TGTGCCAGCAGTGAAACCCTTGGACTAGCGTCGAACACCGGGGAGCTGTTTTTT.

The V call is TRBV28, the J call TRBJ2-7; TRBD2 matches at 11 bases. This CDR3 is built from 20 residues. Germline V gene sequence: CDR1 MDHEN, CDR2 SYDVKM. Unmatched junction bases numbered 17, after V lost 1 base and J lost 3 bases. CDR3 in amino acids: CASSLLALAGGDEMGYEQYF. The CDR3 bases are TGTGCCAGCAGTTTATTGGCTCTAGCGGGAGGAGACGAAATGGGCTACGAGCAGTACTTC.

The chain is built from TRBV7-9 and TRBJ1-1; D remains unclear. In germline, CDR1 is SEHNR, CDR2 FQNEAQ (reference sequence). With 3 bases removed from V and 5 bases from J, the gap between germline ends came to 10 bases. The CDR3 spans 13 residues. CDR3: CASSFPLETEAFF. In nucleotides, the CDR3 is TGTGCCAGCAGCTTTCCCCTGGAGACTGAAGCTTTCTTT.

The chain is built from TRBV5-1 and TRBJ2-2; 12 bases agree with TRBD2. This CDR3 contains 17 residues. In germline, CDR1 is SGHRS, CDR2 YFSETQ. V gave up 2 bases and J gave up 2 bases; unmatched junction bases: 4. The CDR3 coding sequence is TGCGCCAGCAGCTTACTAGCGGGAGGATCCAACACCGGGGAGCTGTTTTTT. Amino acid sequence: CASSLLAGGSNTGELFF.

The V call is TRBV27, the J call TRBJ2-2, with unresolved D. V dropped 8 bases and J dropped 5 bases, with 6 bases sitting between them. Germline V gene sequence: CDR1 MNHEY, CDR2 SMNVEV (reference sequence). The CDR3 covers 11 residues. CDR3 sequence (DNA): TGTGCCAGCGGGATAACCGGGGAGCTGTTTTTT. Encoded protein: CASGITGELFF.

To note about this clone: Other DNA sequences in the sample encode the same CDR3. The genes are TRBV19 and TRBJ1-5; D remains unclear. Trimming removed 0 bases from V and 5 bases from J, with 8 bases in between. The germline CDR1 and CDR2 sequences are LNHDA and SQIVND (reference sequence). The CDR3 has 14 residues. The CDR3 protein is CASSIDLEDQPQHF. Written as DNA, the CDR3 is TGTGCCAGTAGTATAGATCTTGAGGATCAGCCCCAGCATTTT.

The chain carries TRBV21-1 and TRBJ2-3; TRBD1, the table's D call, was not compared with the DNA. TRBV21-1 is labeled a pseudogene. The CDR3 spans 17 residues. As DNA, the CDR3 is TGTGCCAGCAGCAGCACAGGACCTAGACAGAGCACAGATACGCAGTATTTT. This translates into CASSSTGPRQSTDTQYF.

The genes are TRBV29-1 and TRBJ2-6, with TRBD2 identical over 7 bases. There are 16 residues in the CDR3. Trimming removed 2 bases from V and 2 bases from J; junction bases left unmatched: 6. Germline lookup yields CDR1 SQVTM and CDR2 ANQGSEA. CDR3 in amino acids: CSVEPVGGTGANVLTF. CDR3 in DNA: TGCAGCGTTGAACCGGTCGGGGGGACTGGGGCCAACGTCCTGACTTTC.

DNA of the CDR3: TGTGCCAGCAGCGACCTAGGGACAGAACTCTACGAGCAGTACTTC. Amino acid sequence: CASSDLGTELYEQYF. The V and J genes are TRBV6-1 and TRBJ2-7, with 7 bases lining up with TRBD1. Germline assignment: CDR1 MNHNS and CDR2 SASEGT. The CDR3 contains 15 residues. Trimming took 6 bases from V and 3 from J; bases not matched to a gene: 11.

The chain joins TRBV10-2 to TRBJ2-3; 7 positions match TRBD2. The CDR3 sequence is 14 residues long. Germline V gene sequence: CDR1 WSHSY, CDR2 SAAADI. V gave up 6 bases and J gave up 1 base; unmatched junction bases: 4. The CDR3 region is CASRLGGGTDTQYF. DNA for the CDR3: TGCGCCAGCAGGTTGGGGGGGGGCACAGATACGCAGTATTTT.

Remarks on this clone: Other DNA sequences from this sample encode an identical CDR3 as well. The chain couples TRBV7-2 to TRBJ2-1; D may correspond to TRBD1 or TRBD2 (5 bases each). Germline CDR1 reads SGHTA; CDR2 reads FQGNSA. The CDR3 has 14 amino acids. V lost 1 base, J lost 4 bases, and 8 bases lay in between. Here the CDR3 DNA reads TGTGCCAGCAGCTTAGGGGGGAGTTACAATGAGCAGTTCTTC. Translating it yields CASSLGGSYNEQFF.

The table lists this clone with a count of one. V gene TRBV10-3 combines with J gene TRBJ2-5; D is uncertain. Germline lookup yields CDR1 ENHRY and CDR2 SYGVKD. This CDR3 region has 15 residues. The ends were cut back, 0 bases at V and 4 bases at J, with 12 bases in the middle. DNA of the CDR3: TGTGCCATCAGTGAGTCTTATGAGGTGCGAGAGACCCAGTACTTC. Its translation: CAISESYEVRETQYF.

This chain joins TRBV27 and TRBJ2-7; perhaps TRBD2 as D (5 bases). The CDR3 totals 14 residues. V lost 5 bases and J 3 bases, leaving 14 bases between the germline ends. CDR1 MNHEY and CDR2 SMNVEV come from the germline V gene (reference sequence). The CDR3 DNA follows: TGTGCCAGCAGTGACCGGGGAGTCGGCTACGAGCAGTACTTC. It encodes CASSDRGVGYEQYF.

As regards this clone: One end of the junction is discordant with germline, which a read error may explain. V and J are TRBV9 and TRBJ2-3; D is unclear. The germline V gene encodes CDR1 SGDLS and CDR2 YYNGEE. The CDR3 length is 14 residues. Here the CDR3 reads CASSGGGRTDAQYF. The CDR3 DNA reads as TGTGCCAGCAGCGGTGGTGGGCGCACAGATGCGCAGTATTTT.

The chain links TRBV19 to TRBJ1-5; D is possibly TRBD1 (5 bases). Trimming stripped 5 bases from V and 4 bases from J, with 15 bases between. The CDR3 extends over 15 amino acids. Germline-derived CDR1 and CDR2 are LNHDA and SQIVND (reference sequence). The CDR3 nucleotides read TGTGCCAGTAGTCCCCAGGGTCGAGGAAATCAGCCCCAGCATTTT. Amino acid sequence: CASSPQGRGNQPQHF.

CDR3 loop: CASSLAPASGRDHNEQFF. In DNA form, the CDR3 reads TGTGCCAGCAGCTTAGCTCCGGCTAGCGGGAGGGACCACAATGAGCAGTTCTTC. The chain is built from TRBV7-2 and TRBJ2-1, with 12 bases aligning to TRBD2. Germline CDR1 reads SGHTA; CDR2 reads FQGNSA. The V segment lost 0 bases and the J segment 5 bases; nucleotides outside the gene matches: 8. The CDR3 spans 18 residues.

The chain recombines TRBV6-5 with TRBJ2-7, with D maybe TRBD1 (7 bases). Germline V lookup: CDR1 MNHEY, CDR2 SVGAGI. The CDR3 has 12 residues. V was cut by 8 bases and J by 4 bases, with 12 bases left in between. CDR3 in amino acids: CASAGQPYEQYF. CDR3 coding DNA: TGTGCCAGCGCGGGACAGCCATACGAGCAGTACTTC.

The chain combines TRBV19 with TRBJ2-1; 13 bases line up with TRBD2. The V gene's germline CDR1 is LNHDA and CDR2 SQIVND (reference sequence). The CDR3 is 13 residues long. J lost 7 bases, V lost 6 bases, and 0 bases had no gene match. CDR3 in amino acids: CASRTSGGNEQFF. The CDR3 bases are TGTGCCAGTAGGACTAGCGGGGGGAATGAGCAGTTCTTC.

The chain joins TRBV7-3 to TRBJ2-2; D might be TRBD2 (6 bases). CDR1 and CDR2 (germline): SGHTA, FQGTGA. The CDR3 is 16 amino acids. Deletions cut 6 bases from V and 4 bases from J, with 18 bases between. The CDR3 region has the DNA TGTGCCAGCAGTTTGCTTAGCGGACGGAGCACCGGGGAGCTGTTTTTT. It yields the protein CASSLLSGRSTGELFF. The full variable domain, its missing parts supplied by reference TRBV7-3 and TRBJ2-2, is GAGVSQTPSNKVTEKGKYVELRCDPISGHTALYWYRQSLGQGPEFLIYFQGTGAADDSGLPNDRFFAVRPEGSVSTLKIQRTERGDSAVYLCASSLLSGRSTGELFFGEGSRLTVL.

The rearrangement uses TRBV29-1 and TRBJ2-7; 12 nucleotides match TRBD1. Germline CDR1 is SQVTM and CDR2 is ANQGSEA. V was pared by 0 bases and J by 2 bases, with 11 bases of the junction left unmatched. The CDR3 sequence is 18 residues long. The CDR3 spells CSVEEGVGRDRGPYEQYF. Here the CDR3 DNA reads TGCAGCGTTGAAGAGGGGGTTGGAAGGGACAGGGGGCCCTACGAGCAGTACTTC.

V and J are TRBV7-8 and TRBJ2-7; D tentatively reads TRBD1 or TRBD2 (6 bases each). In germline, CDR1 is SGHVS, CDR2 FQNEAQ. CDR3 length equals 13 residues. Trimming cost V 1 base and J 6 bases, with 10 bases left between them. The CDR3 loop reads CASSLVQGGEQYF. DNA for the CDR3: TGTGCCAGCAGCTTAGTACAGGGAGGCGAGCAGTACTTC. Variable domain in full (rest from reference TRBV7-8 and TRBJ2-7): GAGVSQSPRYKVAKRGQDVALRCDPISGHVSLFWYQQALGQGPEFLTYFQNEAQLDKSGLPSDRFFAERPEGSVSTLKIQRTQQEDSAVYLCASSLVQGGEQYFGPGTRLTVT.

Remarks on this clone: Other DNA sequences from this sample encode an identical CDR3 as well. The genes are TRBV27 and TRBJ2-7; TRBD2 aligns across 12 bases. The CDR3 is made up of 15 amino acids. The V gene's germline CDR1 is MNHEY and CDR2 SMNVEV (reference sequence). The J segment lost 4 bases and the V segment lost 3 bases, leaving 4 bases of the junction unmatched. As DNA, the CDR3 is TGTGCCAGCAGTTTGACTAGCGGGAGTTGGTACGAGCAGTACTTC. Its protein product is CASSLTSGSWYEQYF.

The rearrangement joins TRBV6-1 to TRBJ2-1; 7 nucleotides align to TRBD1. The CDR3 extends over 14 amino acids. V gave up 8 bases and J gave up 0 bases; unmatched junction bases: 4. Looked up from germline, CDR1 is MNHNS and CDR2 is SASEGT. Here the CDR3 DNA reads TGTGCCAGCGCGACAGGGCCCTCCTACAATGAGCAGTTCTTC. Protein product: CASATGPSYNEQFF.

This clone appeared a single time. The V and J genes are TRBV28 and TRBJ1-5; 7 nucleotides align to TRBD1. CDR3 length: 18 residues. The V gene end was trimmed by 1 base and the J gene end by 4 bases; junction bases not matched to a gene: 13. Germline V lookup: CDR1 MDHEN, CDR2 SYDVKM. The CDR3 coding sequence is TGTGCCAGCAGTTTATTTAAGACCGGGACAGTAAAAAATCAGCCCCAGCATTTT. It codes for CASSLFKTGTVKNQPQHF.

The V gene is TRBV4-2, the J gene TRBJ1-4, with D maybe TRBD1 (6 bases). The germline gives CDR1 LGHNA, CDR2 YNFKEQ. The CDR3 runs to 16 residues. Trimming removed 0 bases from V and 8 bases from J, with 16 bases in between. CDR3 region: CASSQETPRGREKLFF. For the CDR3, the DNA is TGTGCCAGCAGCCAAGAAACCCCCAGGGGCCGGGAAAAACTGTTTTTT.

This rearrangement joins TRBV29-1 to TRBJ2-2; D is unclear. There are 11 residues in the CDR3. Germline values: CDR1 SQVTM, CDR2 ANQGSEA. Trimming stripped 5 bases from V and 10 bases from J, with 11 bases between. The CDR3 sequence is CSVTDGPELFF. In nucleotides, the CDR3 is TGCAGCGTTACAGACGGGCCGGAGCTGTTTTTT.

The CDR3 is CASSVGDETSYEQYF. The CDR3 region has the DNA TGTGCCAGCAGCGTAGGGGACGAGACATCCTACGAGCAGTACTTC. The rearrangement links TRBV9 to TRBJ2-7; the D gene could be TRBD1 or TRBD2 (5 bases each). This CDR3 comprises 15 residues. CDR1 SGDLS and CDR2 YYNGEE come from the germline V gene. Trimming left V 0 bases short and J 1 base short, with 11 bases between.